This T cell receptor (beta chain) was identified during a study of CD8 T cells in ankylosing spondylitis. Study outcomes and limitations: From matched ankylosing spondylitis synovial fluid, disease-linked clones were reportedly recovered at significantly enriched levels. Disease-linked clones were found to be CD8+ and relatively rare in peripheral blood.

TCRdb re-derived calls from the 5' RACE reads in MiXCR, one entry per CDR3 protein. The table shows 100,000 to 150,000 distinct CDR3 sequences, with approximately 6.8% occurring only once. This clonotype was seen repeatedly, ten times or more. Its antigen is currently unknown. V lost 2 bases and J lost 0, with 5 bases in between. There are 13 residues in the CDR3. Germline-derived CDR1 and CDR2 are MNHNY and SVGAGI (reference sequence). Sample: blood, either unsorted or a sorted T cell fraction (not recorded which). This chain connects TRBV6-6 to TRBJ2-7, with D possibly matching TRBD1 (5 bases). This clonotype originated in a male donor with ankylosing spondylitis or in good health (not recorded which). The CDR3, as DNA: TGTGCCAGCAGTTACCAGGGCTCCTACGAGCAGTACTTC. Residues: CASSYQGSYEQYF.